This TCR beta chain is from a study of Ad26.COV2.S vaccination and SARS-CoV-2 variants. Study overall: Once or twice, 56 days apart, Ad26.COV2.S was delivered intramuscularly.

The CDR3 is 19 amino acids. Treatment denoted: 19 received Ad26.COV2.S at low or high dose, single or two shots; 5 received placebo; per-sample allocation not given. Samples analyzed were those drawn on day 63 after the first vaccine or placebo injection. An adult donor aged 18-55 years was enrolled in Boston. Measured with immunoSEQ multiplex PCR; TCRdb has only the in-frame clones, and not every one. Of about 350,000 clones listed, about 89% were seen once; the top ten hold about 5%. The J gene is TRBJ1-4, the V gene TRBV21-1; TRBD1 is taken as the D call from the table, unchecked against the DNA. TRBV21-1 represents a pseudogene. The receptor's source is a person between 18 and 65 years old who received the Ad26.COV2.S COVID-19 vaccine or a placebo. This material consisted of peripheral blood, taken in a trial of Ad26.COV2.S vaccine versus placebo. The CDR3 DNA follows: TGTGCCAGCAGCAAAGGTGAGGGACAGGGGACTTCAACTAATGAAAAACTGTTTTTT. It translates to CASSKGEGQGTSTNEKLFF.